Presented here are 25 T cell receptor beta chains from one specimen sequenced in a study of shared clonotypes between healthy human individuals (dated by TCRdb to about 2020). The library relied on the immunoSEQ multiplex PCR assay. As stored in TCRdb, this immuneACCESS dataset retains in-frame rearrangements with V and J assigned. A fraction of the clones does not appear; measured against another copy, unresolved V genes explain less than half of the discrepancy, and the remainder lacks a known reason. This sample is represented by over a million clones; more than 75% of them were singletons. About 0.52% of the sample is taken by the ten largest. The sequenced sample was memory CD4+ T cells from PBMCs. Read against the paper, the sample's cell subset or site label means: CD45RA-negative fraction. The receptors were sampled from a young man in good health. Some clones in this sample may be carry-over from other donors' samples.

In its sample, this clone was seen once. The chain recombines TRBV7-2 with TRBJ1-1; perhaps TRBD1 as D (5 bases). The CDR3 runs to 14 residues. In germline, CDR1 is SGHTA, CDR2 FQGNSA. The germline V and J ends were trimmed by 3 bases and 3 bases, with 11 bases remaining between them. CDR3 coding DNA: TGTGCCAGCAGCTTTTCCCCCAGGGACACTGAAGCTTTCTTT. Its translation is CASSFSPRDTEAFF.

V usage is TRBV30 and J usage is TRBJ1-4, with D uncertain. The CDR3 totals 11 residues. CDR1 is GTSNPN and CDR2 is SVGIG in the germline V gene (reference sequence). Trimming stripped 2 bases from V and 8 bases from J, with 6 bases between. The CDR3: CAWSSLEKLFF. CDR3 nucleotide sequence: TGTGCCTGGAGTTCTCTGGAAAAACTGTTTTTT.

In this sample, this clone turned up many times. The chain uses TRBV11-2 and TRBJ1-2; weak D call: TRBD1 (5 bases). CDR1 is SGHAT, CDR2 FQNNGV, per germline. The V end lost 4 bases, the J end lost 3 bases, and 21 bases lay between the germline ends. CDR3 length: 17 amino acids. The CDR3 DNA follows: TGTGCCAGCAGCTCCGGGGGGGGTCCCGGGGATTACTATGGCTACACCTTC. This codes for CASSSGGGPGDYYGYTF.

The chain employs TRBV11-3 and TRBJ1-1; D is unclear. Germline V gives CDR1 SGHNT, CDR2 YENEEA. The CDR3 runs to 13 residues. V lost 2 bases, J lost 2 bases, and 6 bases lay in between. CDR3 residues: CASSLIGNTEAFF. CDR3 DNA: TGTGCCAGCAGCTTAATTGGCAACACTGAAGCTTTCTTT. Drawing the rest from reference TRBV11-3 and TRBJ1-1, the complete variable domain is EAGVVQSPRYKIIEKKQPVAFWCNPISGHNTLYWYLQNLGQGPELLIRYENEEAVDDSQLPKDRFSAERLKGVDSTLKIQPAELGDSAVYLCASSLIGNTEAFFGQGTRLTVV.

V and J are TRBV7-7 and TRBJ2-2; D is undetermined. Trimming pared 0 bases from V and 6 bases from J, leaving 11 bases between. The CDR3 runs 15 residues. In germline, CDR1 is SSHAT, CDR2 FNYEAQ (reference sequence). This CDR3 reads CASSLAGYGSGELFF. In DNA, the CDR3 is TGTGCCAGCAGCTTAGCAGGGTACGGGTCCGGGGAGCTGTTTTTT.

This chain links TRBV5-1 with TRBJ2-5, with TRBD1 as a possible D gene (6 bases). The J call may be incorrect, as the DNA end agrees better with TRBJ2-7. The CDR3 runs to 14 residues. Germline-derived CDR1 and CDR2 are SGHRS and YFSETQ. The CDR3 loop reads CASSQSGDNYEQYF. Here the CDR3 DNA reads TGCGCCAGCAGTCAGTCAGGGGACAACTACGAGCAGTACTTC.

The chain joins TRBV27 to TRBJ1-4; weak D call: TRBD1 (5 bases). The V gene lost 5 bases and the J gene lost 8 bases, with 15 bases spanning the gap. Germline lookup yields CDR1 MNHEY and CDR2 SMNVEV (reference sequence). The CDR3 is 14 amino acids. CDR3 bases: TGTGCCAGCAGTCGACAGTATCTGGGGGAAAAACTGTTTTTT. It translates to CASSRQYLGEKLFF.

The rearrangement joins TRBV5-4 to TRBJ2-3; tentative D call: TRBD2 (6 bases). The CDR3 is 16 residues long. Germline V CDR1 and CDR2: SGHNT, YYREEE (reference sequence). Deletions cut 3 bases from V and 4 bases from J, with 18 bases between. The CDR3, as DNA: TGTGCCAGCAGCTCGGGGGACCTCCAAAGGGCAGATACGCAGTATTTT. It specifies CASSSGDLQRADTQYF.

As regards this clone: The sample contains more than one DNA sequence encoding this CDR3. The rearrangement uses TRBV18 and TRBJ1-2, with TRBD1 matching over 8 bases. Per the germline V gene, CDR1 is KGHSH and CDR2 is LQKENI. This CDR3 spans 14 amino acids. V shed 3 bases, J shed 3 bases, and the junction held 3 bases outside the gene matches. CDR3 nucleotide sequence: TGTGCCAGCTCACCGACAGGGGATCACTATGGCTACACCTTC. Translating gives CASSPTGDHYGYTF.

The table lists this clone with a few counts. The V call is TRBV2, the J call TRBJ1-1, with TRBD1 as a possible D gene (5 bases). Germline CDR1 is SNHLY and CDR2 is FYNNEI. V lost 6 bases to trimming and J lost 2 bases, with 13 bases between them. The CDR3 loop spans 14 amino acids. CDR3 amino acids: CASSRGAGNTEAFF. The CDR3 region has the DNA TGTGCCAGCAGCCGCGGGGCTGGAAACACTGAAGCTTTCTTT.

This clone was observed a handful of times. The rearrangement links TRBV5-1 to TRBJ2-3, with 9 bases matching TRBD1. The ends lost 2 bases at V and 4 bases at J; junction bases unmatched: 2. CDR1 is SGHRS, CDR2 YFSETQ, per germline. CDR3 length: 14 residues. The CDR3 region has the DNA TGCGCCAGCAGCTTACAGGGGGCGCCAGATACGCAGTATTTT. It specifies CASSLQGAPDTQYF.

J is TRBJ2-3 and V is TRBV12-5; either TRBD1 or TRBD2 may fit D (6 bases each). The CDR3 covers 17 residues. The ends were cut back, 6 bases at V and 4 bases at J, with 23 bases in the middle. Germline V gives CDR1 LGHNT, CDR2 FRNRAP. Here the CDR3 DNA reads TGTGCTAGTGGCCTCATCCTGGGGGGCAGGAGACCAGATACGCAGTATTTT. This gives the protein CASGLILGGRRPDTQYF.

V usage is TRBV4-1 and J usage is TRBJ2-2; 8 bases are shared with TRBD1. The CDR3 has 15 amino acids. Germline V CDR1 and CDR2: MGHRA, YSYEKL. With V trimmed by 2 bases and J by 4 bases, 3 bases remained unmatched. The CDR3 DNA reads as TGCGCCAGCAGCCAACAGGGGGCGTCCACCGGGGAGCTGTTTTTT. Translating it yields CASSQQGASTGELFF.

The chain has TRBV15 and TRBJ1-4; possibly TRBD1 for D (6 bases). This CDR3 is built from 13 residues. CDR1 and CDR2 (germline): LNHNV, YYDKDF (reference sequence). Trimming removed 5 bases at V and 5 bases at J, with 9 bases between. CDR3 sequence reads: CATSGQNNEKLFF. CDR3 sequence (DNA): TGTGCCACCAGCGGACAGAACAATGAAAAACTGTTTTTT.

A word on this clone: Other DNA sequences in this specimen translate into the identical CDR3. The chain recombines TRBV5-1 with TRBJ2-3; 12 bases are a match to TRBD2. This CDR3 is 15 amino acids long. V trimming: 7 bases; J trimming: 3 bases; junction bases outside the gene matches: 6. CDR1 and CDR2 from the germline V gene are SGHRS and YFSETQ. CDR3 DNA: TGCGCCAGCTCGACTAGCGGGAGTGGTACAGATACGCAGTATTTT. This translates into CASSTSGSGTDTQYF. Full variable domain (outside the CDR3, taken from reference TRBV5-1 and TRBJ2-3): KAGVTQTPRYLIKTRGQQVTLSCSPISGHRSVSWYQQTPGQGLQFLFEYFSETQRNKGNFPGRFSGRQFSNSRSEMNVSTLELGDSALYLCASSTSGSGTDTQYFGPGTRLTVL.

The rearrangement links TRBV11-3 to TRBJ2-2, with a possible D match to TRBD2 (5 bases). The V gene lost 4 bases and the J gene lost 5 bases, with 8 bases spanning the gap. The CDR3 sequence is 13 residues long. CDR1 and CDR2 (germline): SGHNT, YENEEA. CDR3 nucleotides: TGTGCCAGCAGCTCCCGAGGGACCGGGGAGCTGTTTTTT. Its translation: CASSSRGTGELFF.

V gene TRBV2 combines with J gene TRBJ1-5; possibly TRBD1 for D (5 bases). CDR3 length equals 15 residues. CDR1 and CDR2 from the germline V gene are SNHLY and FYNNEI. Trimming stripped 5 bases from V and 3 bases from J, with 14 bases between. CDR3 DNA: TGTGCCAGCAGTTCCTCGGGGCTGGACAATCAGCCCCAGCATTTT. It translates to CASSSSGLDNQPQHF.

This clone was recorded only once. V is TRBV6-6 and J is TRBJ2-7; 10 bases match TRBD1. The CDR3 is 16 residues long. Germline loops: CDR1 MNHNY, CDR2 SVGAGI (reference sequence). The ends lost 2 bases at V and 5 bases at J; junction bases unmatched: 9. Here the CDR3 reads CASSYRTGTGDDEQYF. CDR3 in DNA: TGTGCCAGCAGTTACCGAACCGGGACAGGGGACGACGAGCAGTACTTC.

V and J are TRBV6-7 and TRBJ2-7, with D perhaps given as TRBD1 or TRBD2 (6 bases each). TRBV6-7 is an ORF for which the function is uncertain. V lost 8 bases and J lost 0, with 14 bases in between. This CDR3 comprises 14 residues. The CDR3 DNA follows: TGTGCCAGCCAGGAGACGGGGGCCTCCTACGAGCAGTACTTC. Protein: CASQETGASYEQYF.

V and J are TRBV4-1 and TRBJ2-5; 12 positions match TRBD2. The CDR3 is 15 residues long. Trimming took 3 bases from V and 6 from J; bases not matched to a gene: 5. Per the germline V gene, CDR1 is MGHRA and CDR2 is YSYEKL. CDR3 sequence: CASSQASGRAKTQYF. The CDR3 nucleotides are TGCGCCAGCAGCCAGGCTAGCGGGAGGGCAAAGACCCAGTACTTC.

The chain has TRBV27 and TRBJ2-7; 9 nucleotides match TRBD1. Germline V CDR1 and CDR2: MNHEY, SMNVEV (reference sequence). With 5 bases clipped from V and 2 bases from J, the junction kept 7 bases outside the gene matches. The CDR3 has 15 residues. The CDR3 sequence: CASSRVQGATYEQYF. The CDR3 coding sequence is TGTGCCAGCAGTAGAGTACAGGGGGCGACCTACGAGCAGTACTTC.

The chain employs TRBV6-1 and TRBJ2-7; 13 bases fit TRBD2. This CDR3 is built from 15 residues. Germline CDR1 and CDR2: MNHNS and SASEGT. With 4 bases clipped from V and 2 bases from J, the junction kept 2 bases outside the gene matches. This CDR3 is CASSAGLAGAYEQYF. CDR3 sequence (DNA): TGTGCCAGCAGTGCAGGACTAGCGGGAGCCTACGAGCAGTACTTC.

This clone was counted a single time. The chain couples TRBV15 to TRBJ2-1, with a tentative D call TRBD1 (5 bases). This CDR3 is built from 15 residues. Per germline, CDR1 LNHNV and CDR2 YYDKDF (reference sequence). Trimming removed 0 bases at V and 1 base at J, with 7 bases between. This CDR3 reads CATSREGQSYNEQFF. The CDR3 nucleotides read TGTGCCACCAGCAGAGAGGGGCAGTCCTACAATGAGCAGTTCTTC.

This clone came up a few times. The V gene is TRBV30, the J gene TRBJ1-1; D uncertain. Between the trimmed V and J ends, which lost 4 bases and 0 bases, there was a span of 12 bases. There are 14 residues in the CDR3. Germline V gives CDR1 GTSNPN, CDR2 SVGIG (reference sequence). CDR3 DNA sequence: TGTGCCTGGACTCGATCACGGCTGAACACTGAAGCTTTCTTT. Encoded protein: CAWTRSRLNTEAFF.

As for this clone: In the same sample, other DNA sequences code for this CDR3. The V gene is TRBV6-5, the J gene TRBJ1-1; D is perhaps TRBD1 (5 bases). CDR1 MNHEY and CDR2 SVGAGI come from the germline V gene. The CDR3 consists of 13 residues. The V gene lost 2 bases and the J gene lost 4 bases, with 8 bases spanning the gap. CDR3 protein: CASSYRGGTEAFF. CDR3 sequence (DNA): TGTGCCAGCAGTTACCGCGGGGGCACTGAAGCTTTCTTT.